The rows below give T cell receptor beta chains drawn from one sample of a study of cytomegalovirus exposure and HLA in healthy donors. Sequencing was performed with immunoSEQ multiplex PCR; in TCRdb, only in-frame clones are kept and a portion is missing. The sample yields about 180,000 clones, about 89% seen once. The sample comprised PBMCs. The receptors here all came from a man between 18 and 29 years old in good health and CMV-seropositive. CDR3s include the opening cysteine and the closing phenylalanine or tryptophan. The order of the fields is V gene, J gene, D gene, clone size, CDR3 protein, CDR3 DNA. The D gene is left open where the match is weak. The size of a clone is reported for some rows only, either as once, few or many, or as a class for expanded clones.

v_gene: TRBV6-4; j_gene: TRBJ2-1; d_gene: TRBD2; abundance: few; CDR3aa: CASSQMAGGVDEQFF; CDR3nt: TGTGCCAGCAGTCAGATGGCGGGAGGGGTCGATGAGCAGTTCTTC
v_gene: TRBV19; j_gene: TRBJ1-2; d_gene: TRBD1; abundance: NA; CDR3aa: CASSIAPTGGYGYTF; CDR3nt: TGTGCCAGTAGTATTGCCCCGACAGGGGGCTATGGCTACACCTTC
v_gene: TRBV28; j_gene: TRBJ2-7; d_gene: TRBD1; abundance: NA; CDR3aa: CASSSYAEGQGPYEQYF; CDR3nt: TGTGCCAGCAGTTCCTACGCCGAGGGACAGGGACCCTACGAGCAGTACTTC
v_gene: TRBV5-4; j_gene: TRBJ1-4; d_gene: NA; abundance: NA; CDR3aa: CASSLGGGEKLFF; CDR3nt: TGTGCCAGCAGCTTGGGGGGCGGTGAAAAACTGTTTTTT
v_gene: TRBV4-1; j_gene: TRBJ2-7; d_gene: NA; abundance: NA; CDR3aa: CASSTPDKTYEQYF; CDR3nt: TGCGCCAGCTCCACACCAGACAAAACCTACGAGCAGTACTTC
v_gene: TRBV6-6; j_gene: TRBJ2-4; d_gene: NA; abundance: NA; CDR3aa: CASSWGRGRENIQYF; CDR3nt: TGTGCCAGCAGTTGGGGACGGGGGAGAGAAAACATTCAGTACTTC
v_gene: TRBV5-6; j_gene: TRBJ1-1; d_gene: NA; abundance: NA; CDR3aa: CASSWTYGGVAFF; CDR3nt: TGTGCCAGCAGCTGGACGTATGGGGGGGTGGCTTTCTTT
v_gene: TRBV28; j_gene: TRBJ2-7; d_gene: TRBD1; abundance: NA; CDR3aa: CASSFSAAGGRQYEQYF; CDR3nt: TGTGCCAGCAGTTTCAGTGCGGCAGGGGGCCGTCAGTACGAGCAGTACTTC
v_gene: TRBV15; j_gene: TRBJ1-5; d_gene: NA; abundance: NA; CDR3aa: CATSRVASNQPQHF; CDR3nt: TGTGCCACCAGCAGAGTAGCCAGCAATCAGCCCCAGCATTTT
v_gene: TRBV5-6; j_gene: TRBJ1-2; d_gene: NA; abundance: NA; CDR3aa: CASSSSRNYGYTF; CDR3nt: TGTGCCAGCAGCTCTAGCAGGAACTATGGCTACACCTTC
v_gene: TRBV2; j_gene: TRBJ2-5; d_gene: NA; abundance: NA; CDR3aa: CASTLTSGETQYF; CDR3nt: TGTGCCAGCACCCTGACTAGTGGGGAGACCCAGTACTTC
v_gene: TRBV4-3; j_gene: TRBJ1-6; d_gene: NA; abundance: NA; CDR3aa: CASSQVGGTLHF; CDR3nt: TGCGCCAGCAGCCAAGTGGGGGGGACTCTCCACTTT
v_gene: TRBV19; j_gene: TRBJ2-1; d_gene: TRBD1; abundance: NA; CDR3aa: CASSTQTGNEQFF; CDR3nt: TGTGCCAGTAGTACACAGACAGGGAATGAGCAGTTCTTC
v_gene: TRBV5-1; j_gene: TRBJ1-2; d_gene: NA; abundance: NA; CDR3aa: CASSPYPRDNLGYTF; CDR3nt: TGCGCCAGCAGCCCCTACCCCCGGGACAATCTTGGCTACACCTTC
v_gene: TRBV4-2; j_gene: TRBJ2-2; d_gene: NA; abundance: NA; CDR3aa: CASSQDWELFF; CDR3nt: TGTGCCAGCAGCCAAGACTGGGAGCTGTTTTTT
v_gene: TRBV29-1; j_gene: TRBJ2-7; d_gene: TRBD2; abundance: NA; CDR3aa: CSVAARLAPGGEQYF; CDR3nt: TGCAGCGTCGCCGCCCGACTAGCCCCGGGGGGAGAGCAGTACTTC
v_gene: TRBV2; j_gene: TRBJ1-2; d_gene: NA; abundance: NA; CDR3aa: CATRDSDYGYTF; CDR3nt: TGTGCCACCCGGGACTCTGACTATGGCTACACCTTC
v_gene: TRBV5-1; j_gene: TRBJ1-2; d_gene: NA; abundance: few; CDR3aa: CASTQGNGYTF; CDR3nt: TGCGCCAGCACCCAGGGCAATGGCTACACCTTC
v_gene: TRBV5-5; j_gene: TRBJ2-7; d_gene: TRBD1; abundance: NA; CDR3aa: CASSLRDRGGDEQYF; CDR3nt: TGTGCCAGCAGCTTGCGGGACAGGGGAGGGGACGAGCAGTACTTC
v_gene: TRBV2; j_gene: TRBJ1-1; d_gene: TRBD1; abundance: once; CDR3aa: CASTRTGSNTEAFF; CDR3nt: TGTGCCAGCACCCGGACAGGAAGCAACACTGAAGCTTTCTTT